The 2 T cell receptor beta chains in this list originate from one sample, sequenced in a study of blood T cell repertoires in COVID-19. This table comes from immunoSEQ multiplex PCR, and its TCRdb copy is limited to in-frame clones, with some not included. The data contain some 140,000 clones, just under 85% of them singletons. The specimen was peripheral blood. The source is a woman aged 60-75 years with acute or convalescent COVID-19.

This clone appeared once. The CDR3 DNA reads as TGCGCCAGCACCCCAAACCGCCCTTGGGGCGATCAGCCCCAGCATTTT. It is translated as CASTPNRPWGDQPQHF. The chain recombines TRBV5-1 with TRBJ1-5; the D gene is possibly TRBD1 (5 bases). Deletions cut 6 bases from V and 5 bases from J, with 21 bases between. CDR3 length: 16 residues. CDR1 is SGHRS, CDR2 YFSETQ, per germline.

V and J are TRBV14 and TRBJ1-2, with 8 bases fitting TRBD1. This CDR3 comprises 13 residues. The V gene's germline CDR1 is SGHDN and CDR2 FVKESK. V was clipped by 2 bases and J by 9 bases; unmatched bases: 5. The CDR3: CASSQNRQGSYTF. The DNA for the CDR3 is TGTGCCAGCAGCCAAAATCGACAGGGGAGCTACACCTTC.